A selection of T cell receptor beta chains follows, all from one sample in a study of blood T cell repertoires in COVID-19. Measured with immunoSEQ multiplex PCR; TCRdb has only the in-frame clones, and not every one. Of about 95,000 clones listed, about 80% are singletons. The sample consisted of peripheral blood. All receptors come from a human donor in a cohort sampled during active COVID-19. CDR3s include the opening cysteine and the closing phenylalanine or tryptophan. The D gene is left open where the match is weak.

v_call	j_call	d_call	cdr3_aa
TRBV14	TRBJ1-2	TRBD1	CASSPYPGQLYGYTF
TRBV12-3/TRBV12-4	TRBJ1-1	.	CASILTGNTEAFF
TRBV10-2	TRBJ2-1	TRBD2	CASSESMGLAGQFF
TRBV10-3	TRBJ2-7	.	CAISRNEVPEQYF
TRBV7-2	TRBJ2-1	TRBD2	CASSLVSGGADEQFF
TRBV18	TRBJ2-4	TRBD1	CASSPLSSGTGQGNIQYF
TRBV3-1/TRBV3-2	TRBJ1-5	.	CASSQDRQVQPQHF
TRBV29-1	TRBJ2-7	TRBD1	CSVGQGVGEQYF
TRBV6-5	TRBJ1-1	.	CASKLETMNTEAFF
TRBV18	TRBJ1-2	.	CASSPPALLHGYTF
TRBV24-1	TRBJ1-1	.	CATSDLRGTEAFF
TRBV13	TRBJ2-3	TRBD1	CASSPGQGTQQRTDTQYF
TRBV9	TRBJ1-1	TRBD1	CASSTTGLNTEAFF
TRBV2	TRBJ2-3	TRBD2	CASSAGAGRADTQYF
TRBV28	TRBJ2-5	TRBD1	CASSFWAQGAGETQYF
TRBV27	TRBJ1-2	.	CASRNPSEGLYGYTF
TRBV6-2/TRBV6-3	TRBJ2-1	TRBD2	CASSSGGGEQFF
TRBV6-1	TRBJ2-1	.	CASSEPGQSFYNEQFF
TRBV7-2	TRBJ2-3	TRBD2	CASSPKGLAGGSDTQYF
TRBV7-7	TRBJ1-1	.	CASSLRENTEAFF
TRBV10-3	TRBJ1-1	.	CAISEGGQNTEAFF
TRBV5-1	TRBJ1-6	.	CASSLGDGTEGPLHF
TRBV7-3	TRBJ2-3	TRBD2	CASSLTSGDTQYF
TRBV24-1	TRBJ1-5	.	CATSEGTVGNQPQHF
TRBV7-9	TRBJ2-3	.	CASSFGGGGTDTQYF
TRBV5-1	TRBJ2-1	TRBD2	CASSSGTSGPNEQFF
TRBV3-1/TRBV3-2	TRBJ2-3	TRBD2	CASSQIAGGRTDTQYF
TRBV18	TRBJ1-1	.	CASSPPSRVNTEAFF
TRBV24-1	TRBJ1-1	.	CATSDVGTLGAFF
TRBV7-8	TRBJ1-5	.	CASSTQSGQPQHF
TRBV5-1	TRBJ2-7	.	CASSPDGSYEQYF
TRBV5-1	TRBJ2-7	TRBD1	CASKYGTGSYEQYF
TRBV5-6	TRBJ1-5	.	CASSLARGLGAQHF
TRBV7-6	TRBJ2-1	.	CASSLEESRHQFF